The rows below give T cell receptor beta chains drawn from one sample of a study of blood T cell repertoires in COVID-19. Libraries were prepared by immunoSEQ multiplex PCR; TCRdb keeps only in-frame clonotypes and omits some of them. In the table there are about 160,000 clones, 80% to 95% of which are singletons. The specimen was peripheral blood. These TCRs come from a woman aged 45 to 65 with acute or convalescent COVID-19. Both conserved end residues are part of each CDR3. A D gene is named only where the DNA matches it firmly. Clone size is shown for a subset of rows, as once, few, many or a class of expanded clone.

v_gene: TRBV4-1
abundance: once
d_gene: TRBD1
j_gene: TRBJ1-2
CDR3aa: CASSPDGTANLGGYTF
CDR3nt: TGCGCCAGCAGCCCGGACGGGACAGCTAACCTCGGGGGCTACACCTTC

v_gene: TRBV18
abundance: .
d_gene: .
j_gene: TRBJ2-1
CDR3aa: CASSPPLAGVDEQFF
CDR3nt: TGTGCCAGCTCACCACCTTTGGCGGGCGTCGATGAGCAGTTCTTC

v_gene: TRBV11-2
abundance: .
d_gene: .
j_gene: TRBJ2-5
CDR3aa: CASSLDPVRQYQETQYF
CDR3nt: TGTGCCAGCAGCTTAGACCCGGTCAGACAATATCAAGAGACCCAGTACTTC

v_gene: TRBV4-3
abundance: .
d_gene: .
j_gene: TRBJ2-7
CDR3aa: CASSPGDSSYEQYF
CDR3nt: TGCGCCAGCAGCCCCGGGGATAGCTCCTACGAGCAGTACTTC

v_gene: TRBV19
abundance: once
d_gene: .
j_gene: TRBJ1-5
CDR3aa: CASRWEQGFNQPQHF
CDR3nt: TGTGCCAGTAGATGGGAACAGGGATTCAATCAGCCCCAGCATTTT

v_gene: TRBV3-1/TRBV3-2
abundance: .
d_gene: .
j_gene: TRBJ1-2
CDR3aa: CAISNAGGFYTF
CDR3nt: TGTGCCATCTCTAACGCGGGGGGTTTCTACACCTTC

v_gene: TRBV21-1
abundance: once
d_gene: .
j_gene: TRBJ2-2
CDR3aa: CASSPRVQATGELFF
CDR3nt: TGTGCCAGCAGCCCCCGGGTCCAAGCCACCGGGGAGCTGTTTTTT

v_gene: TRBV7-8
abundance: .
d_gene: TRBD1
j_gene: TRBJ1-2
CDR3aa: CASSLIVDRPSNYGYTF
CDR3nt: TGTGCCAGCAGCCTGATTGTGGACAGGCCCTCTAACTATGGCTACACCTTC

v_gene: TRBV4-2
abundance: .
d_gene: TRBD2
j_gene: TRBJ2-1
CDR3aa: CASSQVWGLGNEQFF
CDR3nt: TGTGCCAGCAGCCAAGTATGGGGACTAGGCAATGAGCAGTTCTTC

v_gene: TRBV12-5
abundance: .
d_gene: .
j_gene: TRBJ1-1
CDR3aa: CASGPSRGAAYTEAFF
CDR3nt: TGTGCTAGTGGCCCATCCCGGGGGGCGGCGTACACTGAAGCTTTCTTT

v_gene: TRBV19
abundance: .
d_gene: .
j_gene: TRBJ2-4
CDR3aa: CASSIDLSGVTKNIQYF
CDR3nt: TGTGCCAGTAGTATAGATCTATCAGGGGTAACCAAAAACATTCAGTACTTC

v_gene: TRBV19
abundance: .
d_gene: .
j_gene: TRBJ1-4
CDR3aa: CASSTSSRGSWEKLFF
CDR3nt: TGTGCCAGTAGTACCTCCTCCAGGGGATCTTGGGAAAAACTGTTTTTT

v_gene: TRBV19
abundance: .
d_gene: TRBD1
j_gene: TRBJ1-5
CDR3aa: CASSNDRGLDQPQHF
CDR3nt: TGTGCCAGTAGTAACGACAGGGGGCTAGATCAGCCCCAGCATTTT

v_gene: TRBV10-3
abundance: .
d_gene: .
j_gene: TRBJ1-1
CDR3aa: CAISERTDTEAFF
CDR3nt: TGTGCCATCAGTGAAAGGACTGATACTGAAGCTTTCTTT

v_gene: TRBV14
abundance: .
d_gene: .
j_gene: TRBJ1-2
CDR3aa: CASSRITGSGYTF
CDR3nt: TGTGCCAGCAGCCGGATCACAGGATCTGGCTACACCTTC

v_gene: TRBV3-1/TRBV3-2
abundance: .
d_gene: .
j_gene: TRBJ1-2
CDR3aa: CASSQDHQGKGYGYTF
CDR3nt: TGTGCCAGCAGCCAAGATCACCAGGGGAAGGGCTATGGCTACACCTTC

v_gene: TRBV5-1
abundance: .
d_gene: .
j_gene: TRBJ2-5
CDR3aa: CASSTRTAQETQYF
CDR3nt: TGCGCCAGCAGCACTCGGACAGCCCAAGAGACCCAGTACTTC

v_gene: TRBV18
abundance: .
d_gene: TRBD1
j_gene: TRBJ2-2
CDR3aa: CASSPVPGQATGELFF
CDR3nt: TGTGCCAGCTCACCGGTCCCGGGACAGGCTACCGGGGAGCTGTTTTTT

v_gene: TRBV6-6
abundance: .
d_gene: TRBD1
j_gene: TRBJ2-1
CDR3aa: CATKTGIVNEQFF
CDR3nt: TGTGCCACCAAGACAGGGATCGTAAATGAGCAGTTCTTC

v_gene: TRBV7-3
abundance: few
d_gene: TRBD1
j_gene: TRBJ2-3
CDR3aa: CASLDRAPSTDTQYF
CDR3nt: TGTGCCAGCTTGGACAGGGCGCCTAGCACAGATACGCAGTATTTT

v_gene: TRBV30
abundance: .
d_gene: .
j_gene: TRBJ1-1
CDR3aa: CAWRRAGDEAFF
CDR3nt: TGTGCCTGGAGGAGGGCAGGGGATGAAGCTTTCTTT

v_gene: TRBV5-1
abundance: .
d_gene: .
j_gene: TRBJ2-3
CDR3aa: CASRSVSTDTQYF
CDR3nt: TGCGCCAGCAGATCCGTAAGCACAGATACGCAGTATTTT

v_gene: TRBV5-4
abundance: .
d_gene: TRBD2
j_gene: TRBJ2-3
CDR3aa: CASSLGLDTDTQYF
CDR3nt: TGTGCCAGCAGCCTGGGACTAGACACAGATACGCAGTATTTT

v_gene: TRBV5-6
abundance: .
d_gene: .
j_gene: TRBJ1-1
CDR3aa: CASSPPERRMNTEAFF
CDR3nt: TGTGCCAGCAGCCCCCCAGAAAGGCGGATGAACACTGAAGCTTTCTTT

v_gene: TRBV30
abundance: few
d_gene: .
j_gene: TRBJ1-2
CDR3aa: CAWSRRVEARYGYTF
CDR3nt: TGTGCCTGGAGTAGACGGGTGGAGGCACGCTATGGCTACACCTTC

v_gene: TRBV6-4
abundance: .
d_gene: TRBD2
j_gene: TRBJ2-3
CDR3aa: CASSLSGTGTDTQYF
CDR3nt: TGTGCCAGCAGCCTTAGCGGGACCGGCACAGATACGCAGTATTTT

v_gene: TRBV12-3/TRBV12-4
abundance: .
d_gene: .
j_gene: TRBJ2-1
CDR3aa: CASSSGLNNEQFF
CDR3nt: TGTGCCAGCAGCTCGGGACTGAACAATGAGCAGTTCTTC

v_gene: TRBV4-3
abundance: .
d_gene: .
j_gene: TRBJ2-1
CDR3aa: CASSLIKGDEQFF
CDR3nt: TGCGCCAGCAGCCTTATTAAAGGGGATGAGCAGTTCTTC

v_gene: TRBV24-1
abundance: .
d_gene: TRBD1
j_gene: TRBJ1-5
CDR3aa: CATSDTGDSNQPQHF
CDR3nt: TGTGCCACCAGTGACACAGGGGACAGCAATCAGCCCCAGCATTTT

v_gene: TRBV28
abundance: once
d_gene: .
j_gene: TRBJ2-2
CDR3aa: CASSWSGVAGELFF
CDR3nt: TGTGCCAGCAGTTGGTCAGGGGTTGCCGGGGAGCTGTTTTTT

v_gene: TRBV2
abundance: .
d_gene: TRBD1
j_gene: TRBJ2-7
CDR3aa: CASSDRDRSSYEQYF
CDR3nt: TGTGCCAGCAGTGACCGGGACAGGAGCTCCTACGAGCAGTACTTC

v_gene: TRBV9
abundance: .
d_gene: TRBD1
j_gene: TRBJ2-2
CDR3aa: CASSADRARATGELFF
CDR3nt: TGTGCCAGCAGCGCGGACAGGGCCAGAGCGACCGGGGAGCTGTTTTTT

v_gene: TRBV7-2
abundance: .
d_gene: .
j_gene: TRBJ1-1
CDR3aa: CASRSGQKNTEAFF
CDR3nt: TGTGCCAGCAGGTCTGGACAGAAGAACACTGAAGCTTTCTTT

v_gene: TRBV2
abundance: .
d_gene: TRBD2
j_gene: TRBJ2-7
CDR3aa: CASTDVGLATLYEQYF
CDR3nt: TGTGCCAGCACCGACGTCGGACTAGCGACCTTGTACGAGCAGTACTTC

v_gene: TRBV18
abundance: .
d_gene: .
j_gene: TRBJ2-6
CDR3aa: CASSPSRSGANVLTF
CDR3nt: TGTGCCAGCTCACCATCAAGGAGCGGGGCCAACGTCCTGACTTTC

v_gene: TRBV6-4
abundance: .
d_gene: TRBD2
j_gene: TRBJ2-1
CDR3aa: CASSEWGLAGGEQFF
CDR3nt: TGTGCCTCCTCAGAGTGGGGACTAGCGGGAGGTGAGCAGTTCTTC

v_gene: TRBV10-3
abundance: .
d_gene: TRBD2
j_gene: TRBJ2-1
CDR3aa: CAISQRGGRYNEQFF
CDR3nt: TGTGCCATCAGTCAACGGGGGGGTCGCTACAATGAGCAGTTCTTC

v_gene: TRBV23-1
abundance: .
d_gene: .
j_gene: TRBJ1-5
CDR3aa: CASSHSRGRGPLRPQHF
CDR3nt: TGCGCCAGCAGTCACTCCCGGGGCAGGGGCCCTTTGCGGCCCCAGCATTTT

v_gene: TRBV15
abundance: .
d_gene: .
j_gene: TRBJ1-5
CDR3aa: CATSRGGQPNQPQHF
CDR3nt: TGTGCCACCAGCAGAGGAGGACAGCCCAATCAGCCCCAGCATTTT

v_gene: TRBV21-1
abundance: few
d_gene: .
j_gene: TRBJ1-2
CDR3aa: CASSKVFDRVNYGYTF
CDR3nt: TGTGCCAGCAGCAAAGTTTTCGACAGGGTAAACTATGGCTACACCTTC

v_gene: TRBV30
abundance: .
d_gene: TRBD1
j_gene: TRBJ1-5
CDR3aa: CAWSAGTGRKPQHF
CDR3nt: TGTGCCTGGTCAGCCGGGACAGGAAGAAAGCCCCAGCATTTT

v_gene: TRBV24-1
abundance: .
d_gene: TRBD1
j_gene: TRBJ2-1
CDR3aa: CATSDRILGTGKDNEQFF
CDR3nt: TGTGCCACCAGTGATCGAATTCTCGGGACAGGGAAAGACAATGAGCAGTTCTTC

v_gene: TRBV3-1/TRBV3-2
abundance: .
d_gene: .
j_gene: TRBJ2-2
CDR3aa: CASSRRIYPNTGELFF
CDR3nt: TGTGCCAGCAGCCGCAGGATATATCCGAACACCGGGGAGCTGTTTTTT

v_gene: TRBV7-2
abundance: .
d_gene: .
j_gene: TRBJ1-1
CDR3aa: CASSQDSLNTEAFF
CDR3nt: TGTGCCAGCAGTCAGGACAGCCTTAACACTGAAGCTTTCTTT

v_gene: TRBV19
abundance: .
d_gene: TRBD1
j_gene: TRBJ2-3
CDR3aa: CASSTDRGRDTQYF
CDR3nt: TGTGCCAGTAGTACAGACAGGGGAAGAGATACGCAGTATTTT